This T cell receptor (beta chain) was sequenced in a study of cytomegalovirus exposure and HLA in healthy donors. At the level of the study: Around 85 million unique TCR sequences came from HLA-typed donors in an early release.

The study ran its PCR with 60 Vbeta and 13 Jbeta primers. Here immunoSEQ multiplex PCR was the method, and the copy in TCRdb shows in-frame clones only, minus some. The top ten hold 2.7% of the sample, which has some 90,000 clones, roughly three quarters seen once. This clone was counted a few times. One end of the junction fails to match germline, which may point to a read error. The CDR3 contains 13 residues. Germline V gene sequence: CDR1 SGHDT, CDR2 YYEEEE. Input material: PBMCs. The sequence was collected from a man aged 30 to 39 in good health and CMV-seronegative. The chain couples TRBV5-6 to TRBJ2-7; 8 positions agree with TRBD1. The CDR3 reads CASTLDRAYEQYF. The CDR3, as DNA: TGTGCCAGCACCTTGGACAGGGCCTACGAGCAGTACTTC.